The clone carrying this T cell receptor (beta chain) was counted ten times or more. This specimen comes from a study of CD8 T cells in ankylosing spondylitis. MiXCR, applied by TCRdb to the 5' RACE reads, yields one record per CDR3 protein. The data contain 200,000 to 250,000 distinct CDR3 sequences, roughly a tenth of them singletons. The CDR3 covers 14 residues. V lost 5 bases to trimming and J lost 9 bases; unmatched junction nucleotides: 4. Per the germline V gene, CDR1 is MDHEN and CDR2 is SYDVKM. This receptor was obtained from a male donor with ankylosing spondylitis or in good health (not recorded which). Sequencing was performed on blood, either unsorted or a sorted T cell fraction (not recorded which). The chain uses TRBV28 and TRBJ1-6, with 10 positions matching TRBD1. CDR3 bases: TGTGCCAGCAGTGACAGGGGGCTGTTTTCACCCCTCCACTTT. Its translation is CASSDRGLFSPLHF.